The text below deals with one T cell receptor beta chain. Its antigen remains unidentified. This clone may be a read error of a much larger clone one base away. The CDR3 covers 13 residues. CDR1 SGHNT and CDR2 YYREEE come from the germline V gene (reference sequence). The entry originates in a study of tumor-infiltrating lymphocytes in primary liver carcinoma. Study at large: Measuring about 4.2 to 10 cm across, the tumors were staged as T1-T3 N0M0.

With a constant-region primer, TCR beta cDNA was made from approximately 520 ng of total RNA. A slightly modified ARM-PCR protocol with three nested multiplex PCR rounds produced these TCR beta libraries. The first two PCR rounds used TRBV1-TRBV30 forward primers with a C-beta reverse primer, nine to ten cycles each. Via MiXCR, TCRdb re-called the multiplex PCR reads, giving one row per CDR3 protein. This sample has about 130,000 distinct CDR3 sequences, with 50% to 80% found just once. The approximately 17-32 mg bulk tissue piece was not sorted before simultaneous RNA and DNA extraction. Every tumor yielded five separate sampled regions. Study-wide points: No more than about 8-24% of top clones could be seen in all five tumor regions. Tumors had a significantly higher top-250-clone fraction than blood (p = 0.039).

The genes are TRBV5-4 and TRBJ1-2, with D possibly being TRBD1 (5 bases). The clonotype comes from a woman aged 55-75 years with primary liver carcinoma and hepatitis B virus infection. The sample consisted of liver tumor tissue from sampling region 3. The subset here: tumor region T3, left-lateral pole. CDR3 residues: CVSSSRGDYGYTF. In nucleotides, the CDR3 is TGTGTCAGCAGTTCGAGGGGTGACTATGGCTACACCTTC.